The entry below describes one T cell receptor (beta chain). With 6 bases removed from V and 0 bases from J, the gap between germline ends came to 11 bases. CDR1 and CDR2 (germline): MRHNA, SNTAGT. The CDR3 loop spans 15 amino acids. The entry originates in a study of T cell changes during pregnancy in multiple sclerosis. The assay was immunoSEQ multiplex PCR, and TCRdb's table has in-frame clones only and misses some. In the table there are 50,000 to 65,000 clones, roughly 90% of which are singletons. This chain uses TRBV6-4 with TRBJ1-4; D is undetermined. The sample consisted of CD8+ T cells from peripheral blood mononuclear cells, taken before pregnancy. The source is a female donor with multiple sclerosis, enrolled in a pregnancy study. CDR3 DNA: TGTGCCAGCAGCGCCCCAGGTTCAACTAATGAAAAACTGTTTTTT. Translating gives CASSAPGSTNEKLFF.